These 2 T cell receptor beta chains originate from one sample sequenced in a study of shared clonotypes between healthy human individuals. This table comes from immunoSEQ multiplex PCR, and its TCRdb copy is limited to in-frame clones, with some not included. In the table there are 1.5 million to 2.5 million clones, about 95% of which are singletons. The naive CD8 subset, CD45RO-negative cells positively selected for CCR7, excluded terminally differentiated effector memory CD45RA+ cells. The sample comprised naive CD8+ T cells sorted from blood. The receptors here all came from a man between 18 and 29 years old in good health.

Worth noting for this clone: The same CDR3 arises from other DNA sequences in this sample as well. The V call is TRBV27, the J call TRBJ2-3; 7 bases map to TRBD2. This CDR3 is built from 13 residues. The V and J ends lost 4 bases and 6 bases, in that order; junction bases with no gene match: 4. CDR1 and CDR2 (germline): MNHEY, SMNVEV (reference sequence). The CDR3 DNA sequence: TGTGCCAGCAGTTCCGAACTAGCGGATACGCAGTATTTT. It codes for CASSSELADTQYF.

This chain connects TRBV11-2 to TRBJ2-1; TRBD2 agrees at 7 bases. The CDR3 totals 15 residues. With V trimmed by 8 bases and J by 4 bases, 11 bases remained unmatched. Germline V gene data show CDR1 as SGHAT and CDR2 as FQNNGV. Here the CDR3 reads CASPWASGDYNEQFF. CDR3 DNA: TGTGCCAGCCCCTGGGCTAGCGGAGATTACAATGAGCAGTTCTTC.